These 22 T cell receptor beta chains share one sample of origin, sequenced in a study of Graves' ophthalmopathy and Graves' hyperthyroidism. Using RNA transcripts, the TCR beta CDR3 regions were amplified. HTBI primers were used in a first-round RT-PCR, which preceded a second-round multiplex PCR. TCRdb re-called the multiplex PCR reads with MiXCR, one entry per CDR3 protein. This table holds over 500,000 distinct CDR3 sequences, about a fifth found once. The sequenced material came from peripheral blood. These receptors were obtained from a woman under 30 with stable Graves' hyperthyroidism. Some clones in this sample may be carry-over from other donors' samples.

This clonotype was picked up a small number of times. The chain joins TRBV4-1 to TRBJ2-5; D is unresolved. This CDR3 region has 14 residues. Germline CDR1 reads MGHRA; CDR2 reads YSYEKL. V shed 5 bases and J shed 5 bases, with 15 bases lying between them. Written as DNA, the CDR3 is TGCGCCAGCAGCTTCCGAGGCTACCGGGAGACCCAGTACTTC. The encoded protein is CASSFRGYRETQYF.

The rearrangement joins TRBV7-8 to TRBJ2-5, with D unclear. The V gene's germline CDR1 is SGHVS and CDR2 FQNEAQ. Trimming took off 5 bases at V and 2 bases at J, with 15 bases between the two ends. This CDR3 is 15 amino acids long. CDR3 nucleotides: TGTGCCAGCAGCGCAACCCGGACGGAACAAGAGACCCAGTACTTC. Translated, it gives CASSATRTEQETQYF.

The chain employs TRBV28 and TRBJ2-5; D is tentatively TRBD1 or TRBD2 (5 bases each). Germline V gene lookup returns CDR1 MDHEN and CDR2 SYDVKM. This CDR3 contains 13 residues. The ends were cut back, 5 bases at V and 10 bases at J, with 17 bases in the middle. CDR3 nucleotides: TGTGCCAGCAGTCCGGGACCGAAAAGAGGCCAGTACTTC. Amino acid sequence: CASSPGPKRGQYF. Full variable domain (missing parts from reference TRBV28 and TRBJ2-5): DVKVTQSSRYLVKRTGEKVFLECVQDMDHENMFWYRQDPGLGLRLIYFSYDVKMKEKGDIPEGYSVSREKKERFSLILESASTNQTSMYLCASSPGPKRGQYFGPGTRLLVL.

The chain links TRBV10-3 to TRBJ2-7; D may be TRBD1 (6 bases). Germline values: CDR1 ENHRY, CDR2 SYGVKD. Trimming cost V 8 bases and J 0 bases, with 17 bases left between them. The CDR3 sequence is 15 residues long. The CDR3 DNA reads as TGTGCCATCGGATCCCGGGACACCTACTCCTACGAGCAGTACTTC. This codes for CAIGSRDTYSYEQYF.

Comments on this clonotype: A much larger clone lies a single base off, so this may be a read error. The CDR3 region has the DNA TGTGCCAGCAGCTTATCGTGGACTGAAGCTTGCTTT. It specifies CASSLSWTEACF. J is TRBJ1-1 and V is TRBV7-2; D remains ambiguous. Germline CDR1 SGHTA, CDR2 FQGNSA. The CDR3 sequence is 12 residues long.

Many counts were recorded for this clonotype. The gene calls are TRBV2 and TRBJ1-1; 8 nucleotides match TRBD1. The CDR3 is 16 residues long. Germline CDR1 is SNHLY and CDR2 is FYNNEI. The trim removed 2 bases at V and 5 bases at J, leaving 10 bases unmatched. The CDR3 DNA reads TGTGCCAGCAGTGAAAAGGGACAGGATCATTATACTGAAGCTTTCTTT. Translation gives CASSEKGQDHYTEAFF.

This clonotype occurred many times. This chain uses TRBV19 with TRBJ1-2; D is undetermined. With 1 base removed from V and 0 bases from J, the gap between germline ends came to 9 bases. The CDR3 extends over 15 amino acids. Germline CDR1 reads LNHDA; CDR2 reads SQIVND (reference sequence). The CDR3 nucleotides read TGTGCCAGTAGTATAGTACCGGATTCTAACTATGGCTACACCTTC. This gives the protein CASSIVPDSNYGYTF. Combining the CDR3 with reference TRBV19 and TRBJ1-2 gives the whole variable domain DGGITQSPKYLFRKEGQNVTLSCEQNLNHDAMYWYRQDPGQGLRLIYYSQIVNDFQKGDIAEGYSVSREKKESFPLTVTSAQKNPTAFYLCASSIVPDSNYGYTFGSGTRLTVV.

The chain is built from TRBV12-3 or TRBV12-4 and TRBJ1-2; 8 bases line up with TRBD1. The CDR3 is made up of 13 amino acids. Trimming at V came to 4 bases and at J to 8 bases, leaving 6 bases not matched to a gene. The CDR3 here is CASSSQGANGYTF. DNA of the CDR3: TGTGCCAGCAGTTCCCAGGGGGCAAACGGCTACACCTTC.

This clonotype was seen at least ten times. The V call is TRBV12-3 or TRBV12-4, the J call TRBJ1-3; a weak D match, TRBD1 (5 bases). The V end was cut by 3 bases, the J end by 4 bases, with 19 bases between. The CDR3 is made up of 17 amino acids. CDR3 sequence (DNA): TGTGCCAGCAGTTTTCCCATCCAAAAAAACAGGGGAAACACCATATATTTT. It specifies CASSFPIQKNRGNTIYF.

This clonotype was observed a few times. The V and J genes are TRBV12-3 or TRBV12-4 and TRBJ2-7; 8 positions agree with TRBD1. With 6 bases clipped from V and 6 bases from J, the junction kept 7 bases outside the gene matches. CDR3 length: 13 amino acids. CDR3 coding DNA: TGTGCCAGCAGACGCCAGGGGGCCTCCGAGCAGTACTTC. Its protein product is CASRRQGASEQYF.

This clonotype was picked up a small number of times. In DNA, the CDR3 is TGTGCCACCATAAACGAAAAGATGACTGAAGCTTTCTTT. As protein: CATINEKMTEAFF. V is TRBV24-1 and J is TRBJ1-1; no clear D gene. Germline CDR1 KGHDR, CDR2 SFDVKD. Trimming left V 8 bases short and J 5 bases short, with 14 bases between. This CDR3 has 13 residues.

There are many counts of this clonotype. The V gene is TRBV6-1, the J gene TRBJ1-2; D is unresolved. The CDR3 totals 14 residues. Trimming stripped 6 bases from V and 6 bases from J, with 17 bases between. CDR1 and CDR2 from the germline V gene are MNHNS and SASEGT. The CDR3 loop is CASRKTGPGDGYTF. The DNA of the CDR3 is TGTGCCAGCAGAAAAACCGGGCCCGGGGATGGCTACACCTTC.

This clonotype was seen repeatedly, ten times or more. The rearrangement uses TRBV12-3 or TRBV12-4 and TRBJ1-6; the D gene is possibly TRBD1 (6 bases). There are 16 residues in the CDR3. V lost 2 bases and J 10 bases, leaving 18 bases between the germline ends. The CDR3 nucleotides read TGTGCCAGCAGTTTAAGTCCAGGTCTAGGGGGGTCACCCCTCCACTTT. Encoded protein: CASSLSPGLGGSPLHF.

This clonotype has more than one count but fewer than ten. The chain is built from TRBV7-9 and TRBJ1-5; D perhaps matches TRBD1 (6 bases). From germline, CDR1 is SEHNR and CDR2 FQNEAQ (reference sequence). The CDR3 is 13 residues long. V lost 7 bases, J lost 5 bases, and 12 bases lay in between. CDR3 loop: CASKAGEYQPQHF. In nucleotides, the CDR3 is TGTGCCAGCAAGGCAGGGGAGTATCAGCCCCAGCATTTT.

This clonotype was observed at least ten times. The V gene is TRBV10-3, the J gene TRBJ1-2, with D unresolved. Germline values: CDR1 ENHRY, CDR2 SYGVKD. V dropped 6 bases and J dropped 8 bases, with 19 bases sitting between them. The CDR3 covers 14 residues. CDR3 bases: TGTGCCATCAGGTTGACCGGCGATTTATACGGCTACACCTTC. Translation: CAIRLTGDLYGYTF.

This clonotype was observed a few times. The rearrangement joins TRBV2 to TRBJ2-7, with D possibly being TRBD2 (5 bases). The CDR3 is made up of 13 amino acids. V lost 7 bases and J lost 2, with 12 bases in between. CDR1 SNHLY and CDR2 FYNNEI come from the germline V gene. CDR3 protein: CASKPGVPYEQYF. In nucleotides, the CDR3 is TGTGCCAGCAAACCCGGGGTTCCCTACGAGCAGTACTTC.

CDR3 residues: CASSNDRNGRYGYTF. The CDR3, as DNA: TGTGCCAGCAGCAACGACAGGAACGGCCGCTATGGCTACACCTTC. The chain uses TRBV9 and TRBJ1-2, with a weak D call TRBD1 (6 bases). The CDR3 totals 15 residues. The germline CDR1 and CDR2 sequences are SGDLS and YYNGEE. V lost 4 bases and J lost 4, with 17 bases in between.

The gene calls are TRBV15 and TRBJ1-6; 7 bases match TRBD1. The J segment lost 4 bases and the V segment lost 2 bases, leaving 8 bases of the junction unmatched. The CDR3 length is 17 residues. Germline V gene lookup returns CDR1 LNHNV and CDR2 YYDKDF (reference sequence). CDR3 in DNA: TGTGCCACCAGCAGACCACAGGGGACGGGGTATAATTCACCCCTCCACTTT. As protein: CATSRPQGTGYNSPLHF.

This clonotype has at least ten counts. The V gene is TRBV2, the J gene TRBJ1-3; D uncertain. Between the trimmed V and J ends, which lost 4 bases and 0 bases, there was a span of 7 bases. Germline-derived CDR1 and CDR2 are SNHLY and FYNNEI. This CDR3 region has 14 residues. The CDR3 here is CASSGMLSGNTIYF. CDR3 DNA: TGTGCCAGCAGTGGGATGCTCTCTGGAAACACCATATATTTT.

The V gene is TRBV5-1, the J gene TRBJ2-7, with 12 bases matching TRBD2. With 3 bases clipped from V and 2 bases from J, the junction kept 3 bases outside the gene matches. CDR1 and CDR2 (germline): SGHRS, YFSETQ. The CDR3 is made up of 15 amino acids. CDR3 DNA sequence: TGCGCCAGCAGCTGGGCTAGCGGGAGGGCCTACGAGCAGTACTTC. This encodes CASSWASGRAYEQYF.

The rearrangement uses TRBV6-1 and TRBJ2-7; the D call may be TRBD1 or TRBD2 (5 bases each). The V and J ends lost 8 bases and 3 bases respectively, with 17 bases between them. This CDR3 comprises 14 residues. Germline V gene sequence: CDR1 MNHNS, CDR2 SASEGT. The CDR3 loop reads CASRLGAGLYEQYF. The CDR3 coding sequence is TGTGCCAGCCGCCTCGGGGCAGGGCTCTACGAGCAGTACTTC.

This clonotype was seen repeatedly, ten times or more. The V call is TRBV6-1, the J call TRBJ1-1; 8 nucleotides align to TRBD1. Germline V lookup: CDR1 MNHNS, CDR2 SASEGT. Germline trimming cut 4 bases from V and 7 bases from J; bases unmatched to any gene: 8. This CDR3 has 14 amino acids. The CDR3: CASSVGQGVFEAFF. CDR3 bases: TGTGCCAGCAGTGTCGGACAGGGAGTGTTTGAAGCTTTCTTT.